This TCR beta chain was captured by sequencing in a study of long-term antiretroviral therapy in people with HIV. Researchers ran immunoSEQ v3.0 at survey level. Here immunoSEQ multiplex PCR was the method, and the copy in TCRdb shows in-frame clones only, minus some. Here the sample spans under 45,000 clones, 75% to 90% being singletons. As regards this clone: Its target is not known.

The study's findings and limits: Controls had broader CDR3 length ranges than HIV repertoires did. After ART, diversity increased yet remained lower than transplant donor controls.

The receptor comes from a man younger than 45 with HIV. The material was unsorted PBMCs, obtained 3.4 years after starting antiretroviral therapy.

The CDR3 spells CASSPGHPKMGEQYF. DNA for the CDR3: TGTGCCAGCAGTCCGGGACACCCCAAGATGGGCGAGCAGTACTTC. The V gene is TRBV7-2, the J gene TRBJ2-7, with D maybe TRBD1 (6 bases). Germline V gene lookup returns CDR1 SGHTA and CDR2 FQGNSA. V lost 6 bases, J lost 6 bases, and 21 bases lay in between. This CDR3 contains 15 residues.